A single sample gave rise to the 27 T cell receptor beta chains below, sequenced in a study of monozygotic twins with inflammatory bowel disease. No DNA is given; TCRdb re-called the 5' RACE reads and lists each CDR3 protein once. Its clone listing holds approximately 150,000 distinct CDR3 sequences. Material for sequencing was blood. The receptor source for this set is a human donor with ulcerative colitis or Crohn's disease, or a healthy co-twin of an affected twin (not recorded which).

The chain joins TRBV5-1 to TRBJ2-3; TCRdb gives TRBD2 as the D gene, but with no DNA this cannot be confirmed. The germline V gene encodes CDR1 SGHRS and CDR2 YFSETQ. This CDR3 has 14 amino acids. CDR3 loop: CASSVGLITDTQYF.

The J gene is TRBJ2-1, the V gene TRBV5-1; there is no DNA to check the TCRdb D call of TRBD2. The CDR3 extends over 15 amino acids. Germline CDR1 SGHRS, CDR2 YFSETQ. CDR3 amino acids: CASSLDGGADNEQFF.

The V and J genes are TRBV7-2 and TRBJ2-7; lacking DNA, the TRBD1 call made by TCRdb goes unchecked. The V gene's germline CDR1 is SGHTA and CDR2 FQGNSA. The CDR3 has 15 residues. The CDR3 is CASSKRDMVSYEQYF.

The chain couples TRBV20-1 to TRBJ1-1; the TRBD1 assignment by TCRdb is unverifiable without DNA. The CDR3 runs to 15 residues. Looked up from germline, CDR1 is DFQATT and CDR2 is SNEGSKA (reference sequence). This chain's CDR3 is CSTEQRPGSGTEAFF.

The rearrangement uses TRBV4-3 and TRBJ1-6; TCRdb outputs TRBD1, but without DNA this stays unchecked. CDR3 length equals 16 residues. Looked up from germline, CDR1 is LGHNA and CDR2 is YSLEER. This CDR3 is CASSQGTGGRNSPLHF.

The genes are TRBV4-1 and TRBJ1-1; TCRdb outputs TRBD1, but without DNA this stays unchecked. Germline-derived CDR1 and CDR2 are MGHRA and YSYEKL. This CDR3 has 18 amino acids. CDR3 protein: CASSQLRARESWNTEAFF.

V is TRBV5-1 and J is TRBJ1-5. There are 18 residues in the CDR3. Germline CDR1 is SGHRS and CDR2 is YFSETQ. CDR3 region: CASSLDSQPVYSNQPQHF. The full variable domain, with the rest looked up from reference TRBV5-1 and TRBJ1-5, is KAGVTQTPRYLIKTRGQQVTLSCSPISGHRSVSWYQQTPGQGLQFLFEYFSETQRNKGNFPGRFSGRQFSNSRSEMNVSTLELGDSALYLCASSLDSQPVYSNQPQHFGDGTRLSIL.

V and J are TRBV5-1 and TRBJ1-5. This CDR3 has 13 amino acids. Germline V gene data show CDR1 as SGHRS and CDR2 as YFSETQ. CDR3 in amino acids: CASSLSGGQPQHF.

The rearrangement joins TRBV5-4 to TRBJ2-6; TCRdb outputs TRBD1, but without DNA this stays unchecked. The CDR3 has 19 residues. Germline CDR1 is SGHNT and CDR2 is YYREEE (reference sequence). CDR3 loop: CASSLDDRARDVGANVLTF.

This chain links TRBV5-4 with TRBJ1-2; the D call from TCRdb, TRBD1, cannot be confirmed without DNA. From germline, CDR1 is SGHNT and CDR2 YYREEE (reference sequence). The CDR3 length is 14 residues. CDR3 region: CASRAQDSDYGYTF.

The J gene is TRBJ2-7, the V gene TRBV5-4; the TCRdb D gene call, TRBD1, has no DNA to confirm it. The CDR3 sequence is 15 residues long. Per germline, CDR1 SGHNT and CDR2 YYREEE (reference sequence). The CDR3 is CASSLPGVIPYEQYF.

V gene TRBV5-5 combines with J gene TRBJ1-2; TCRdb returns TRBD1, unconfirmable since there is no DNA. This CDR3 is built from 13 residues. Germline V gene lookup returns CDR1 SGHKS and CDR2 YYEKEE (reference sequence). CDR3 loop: CASSSDRTGGYTF.

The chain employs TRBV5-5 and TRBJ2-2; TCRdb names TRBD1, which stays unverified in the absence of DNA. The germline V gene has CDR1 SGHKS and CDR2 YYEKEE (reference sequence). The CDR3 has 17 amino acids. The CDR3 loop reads CASSLFGGTVNPGELFF.

CDR3 region: CSVGGRYNEQFF. The chain is built from TRBV29-1 and TRBJ2-1; the D call from TCRdb, TRBD1, cannot be confirmed without DNA. The length of the CDR3 is 12 residues. CDR1 is SQVTM and CDR2 is ANQGSEA in the germline V gene.

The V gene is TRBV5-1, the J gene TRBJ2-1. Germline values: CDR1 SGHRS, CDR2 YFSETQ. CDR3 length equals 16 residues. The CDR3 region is CASSSGNSNSYNEQFF.

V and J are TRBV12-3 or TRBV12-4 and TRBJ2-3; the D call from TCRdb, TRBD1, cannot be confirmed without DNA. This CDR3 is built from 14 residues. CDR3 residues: CASRSGQTWDTQYF.

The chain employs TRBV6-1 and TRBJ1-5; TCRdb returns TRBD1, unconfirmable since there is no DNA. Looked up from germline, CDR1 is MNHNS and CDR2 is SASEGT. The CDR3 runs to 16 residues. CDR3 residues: CASSVHGGRSNQPQHF.

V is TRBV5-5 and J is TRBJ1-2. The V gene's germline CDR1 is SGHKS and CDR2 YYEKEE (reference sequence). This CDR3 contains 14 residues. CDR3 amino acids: CASSLGKGTYGYTF.

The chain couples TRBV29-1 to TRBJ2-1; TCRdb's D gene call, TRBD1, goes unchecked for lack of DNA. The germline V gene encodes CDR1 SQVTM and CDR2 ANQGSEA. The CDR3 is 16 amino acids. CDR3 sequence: CSVEGGQGGIYNEQFF.

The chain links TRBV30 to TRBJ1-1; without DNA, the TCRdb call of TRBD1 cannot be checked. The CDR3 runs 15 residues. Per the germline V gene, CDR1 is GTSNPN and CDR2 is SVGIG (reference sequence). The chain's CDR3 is CAWSGRKQGNTEAFF.

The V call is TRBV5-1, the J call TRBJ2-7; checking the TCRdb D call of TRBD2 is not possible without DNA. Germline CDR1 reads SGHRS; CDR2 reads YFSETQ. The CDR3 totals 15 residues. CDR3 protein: CASSQTSGAAYEQYF.

The CDR3: CSASLPGRTDTQYF. This chain uses TRBV20-1 with TRBJ2-3; TCRdb returns TRBD1, unconfirmable since there is no DNA. This CDR3 has 14 amino acids. Per germline, CDR1 DFQATT and CDR2 SNEGSKA (reference sequence).

The CDR3 reads CASSYTFYEQYF. The V call is TRBV6-2 or TRBV6-3, the J call TRBJ2-7. This CDR3 contains 12 residues. Germline V CDR1 and CDR2: MNHEY, SVGEGT.

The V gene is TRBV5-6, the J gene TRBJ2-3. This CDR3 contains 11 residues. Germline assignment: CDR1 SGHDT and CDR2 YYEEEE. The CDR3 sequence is CASSLGRQQYF.

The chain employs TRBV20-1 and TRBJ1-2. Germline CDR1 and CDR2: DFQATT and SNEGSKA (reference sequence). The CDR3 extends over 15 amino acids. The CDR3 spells CSAKVGEATNYGYTF.

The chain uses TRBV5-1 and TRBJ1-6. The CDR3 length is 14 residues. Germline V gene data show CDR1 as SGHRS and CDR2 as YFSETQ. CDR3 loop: CASKESSYNSPLHF.

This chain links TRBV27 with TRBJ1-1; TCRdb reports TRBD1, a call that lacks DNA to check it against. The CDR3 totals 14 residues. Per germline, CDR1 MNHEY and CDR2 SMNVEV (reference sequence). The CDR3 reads CASSWDRGSTEAFF.